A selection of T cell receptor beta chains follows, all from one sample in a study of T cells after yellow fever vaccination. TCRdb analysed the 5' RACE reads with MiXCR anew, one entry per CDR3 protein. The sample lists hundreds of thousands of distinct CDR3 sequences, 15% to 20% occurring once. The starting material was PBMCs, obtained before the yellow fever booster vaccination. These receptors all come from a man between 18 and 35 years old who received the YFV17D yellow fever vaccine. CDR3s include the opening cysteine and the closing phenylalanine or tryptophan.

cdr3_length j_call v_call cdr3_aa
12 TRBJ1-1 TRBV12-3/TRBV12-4 CASSPNDREAFF
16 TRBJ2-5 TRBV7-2 CASSLDSPMGPGAQYF
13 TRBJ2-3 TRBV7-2 CSSSPGPADTQYF
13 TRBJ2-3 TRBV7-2 CASSTRDTDTQYF
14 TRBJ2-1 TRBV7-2 CASSSDREINEQFF
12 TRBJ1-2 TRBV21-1 CASNLVGLGYTF
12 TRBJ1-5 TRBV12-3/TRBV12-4 CASSQGYQPQHF
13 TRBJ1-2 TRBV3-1 CASSRTGYNGYTF
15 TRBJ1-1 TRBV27 CASSLYRGLNKEAFF
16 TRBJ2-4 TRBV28 CASTSIGWGGMNIQYF
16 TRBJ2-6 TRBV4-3 CASQEWALTGANVLTF
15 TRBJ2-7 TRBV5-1 CASSSPGQGNNEQYF
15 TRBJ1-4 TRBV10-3 CAISERFARGEKLFF
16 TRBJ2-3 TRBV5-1 CASSLVPAAIPDTQYF
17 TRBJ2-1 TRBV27 CASTHQGAGGPRNEQFF
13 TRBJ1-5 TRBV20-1 CSAREGGGQPQHF
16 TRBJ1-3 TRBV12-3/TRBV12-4 CASSLRRQLSGNTIYF
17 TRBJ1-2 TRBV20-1 CSARGAGGSLYGSGYTF
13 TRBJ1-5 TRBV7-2 CASSFIISQPQHF
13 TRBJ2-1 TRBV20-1 CSALLDPYNEQFF
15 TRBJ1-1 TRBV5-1 CASSSGRGLDTEAFF
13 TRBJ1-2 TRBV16 CASSQSTDYGYTF
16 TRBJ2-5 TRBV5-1 CASSLGGQGAGETQYF
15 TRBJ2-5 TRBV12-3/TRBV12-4 CASTWGQGGRETQYF
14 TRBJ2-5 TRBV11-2 CASRSLAGGETQYF
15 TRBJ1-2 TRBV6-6 CASSYSGTGGNGYTF
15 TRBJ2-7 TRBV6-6 CASSYSPSGDSEQYF
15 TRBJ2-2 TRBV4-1 CASSRDRDMTGELFF
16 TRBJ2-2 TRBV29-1 CSASARGRLNTGELFF
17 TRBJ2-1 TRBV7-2 CASSPTVTGGAYNEQFF
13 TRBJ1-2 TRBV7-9 CASIPQEGGGYTF
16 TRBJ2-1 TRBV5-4 CASSLGLAGGPSEQFF
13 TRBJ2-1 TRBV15 CATSDRAANEQFF
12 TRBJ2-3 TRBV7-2 CASSLDGDTQYF
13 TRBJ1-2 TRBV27 CASSPGRSYGYTF
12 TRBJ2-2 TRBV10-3 CAISDYTGELFF
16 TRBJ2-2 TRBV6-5 CASSHALTGGTGELFF
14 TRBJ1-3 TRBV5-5 CASSLGGPGNTIYF
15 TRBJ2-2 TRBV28 CASSPYRANTGELFF
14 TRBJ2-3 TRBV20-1 CSASRPGPTDTQYF
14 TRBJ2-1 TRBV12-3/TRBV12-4 CASSLPPSANEQFF
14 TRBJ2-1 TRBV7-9 CASRARTGVNEQFF
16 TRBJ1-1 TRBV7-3 CASSPTPGTGATEAFF
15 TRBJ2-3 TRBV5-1 CASSNLGRDTDTQYF
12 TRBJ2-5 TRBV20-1 CSAETLQETQYF
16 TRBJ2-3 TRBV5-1 CASSFLAGNVADTQYF
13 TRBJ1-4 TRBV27 CASGTGPNEKLFF
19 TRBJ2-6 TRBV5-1 CASNPGQGALNSGANVLTF
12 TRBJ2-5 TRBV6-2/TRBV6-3 CASSWVGGTQYF
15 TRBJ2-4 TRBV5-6 CASSFGQGRKNIQYF
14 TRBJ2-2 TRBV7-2 CASSPPTGTGELFF
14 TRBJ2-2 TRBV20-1 CSARERGWTGELFF
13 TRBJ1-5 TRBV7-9 CASRFDSSQPQHF
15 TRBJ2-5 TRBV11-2 CASRRAGTEGETQYF
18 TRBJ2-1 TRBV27 CASSSSGGPVQPYNEQFF
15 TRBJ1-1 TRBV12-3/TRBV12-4 CASSERTKRPTEAFF
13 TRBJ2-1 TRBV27 CASSLRLAHEQFF
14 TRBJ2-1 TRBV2 CASRTSGGYNEQFF
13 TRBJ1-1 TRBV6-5 CASTLHVNTEAFF
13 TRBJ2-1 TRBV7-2 CASSFDPVDEQFF